This T cell receptor beta chain was identified during a study of T cells in Graves' hyperthyroidism and ophthalmopathy. Amplification targeted TCR beta CDR3 regions from RNA transcripts. TCR CDR3 regions were first amplified by RT-PCR with HTBI primers. TCRdb analysed the multiplex PCR reads with MiXCR anew, one entry per CDR3 protein. The repertoire holds hundreds of thousands of distinct CDR3 sequences, roughly a quarter seen once, with roughly 12% in the top ten. Germline assignment: CDR1 MNHEY and CDR2 SVGEGT. Trimming left V 10 bases short and J 3 bases short, with 9 bases between. The CDR3 loop spans 11 amino acids.

This receptor was obtained from a woman in her 30s with Graves' ophthalmopathy. The sample taken for sequencing was blood. V and J are TRBV6-2 or TRBV6-3 and TRBJ1-1, with D hard to call. For the CDR3, the DNA is TGTGCCATCATTCAGTACACTGAAGCTTTCTTT. It translates to CAIIQYTEAFF.